This T cell receptor (beta chain) is drawn from a study of CD8 T cells in Susac syndrome. Random hexamers were used to reverse transcribe an amount of about 0.45 to 1 ug RNA. The authors amplified TCR beta CDR3 across 54 Vbeta and 13 Jbeta using immunoSEQ multiplex PCR. TCRdb itself ran the immunoSEQ multiplex PCR reads through MiXCR, one entry per CDR3 protein. The data hold 350,000 to 550,000 distinct CDR3 sequences, with approximately 89% observed a single time. The CDR3 runs to 15 residues. V dropped 3 bases and J dropped 6; count of bases not matched to a gene: 4. The germline CDR1 and CDR2 sequences are MDHEN and SYDVKM. CD8+ and CD4+ T cells from blood underwent TCR beta sequencing, which was carried out in a high-throughput format. The multiple sclerosis controls, all treatment-naive patients, had relapsing-remitting disease that was stable or active. TEMRA cells were FACS-enriched, with CD8+ and CD4+ T cells isolated negatively.

The sequenced material came from CD8+ T cells from PBMCs. The receptor was derived from a human donor with multiple sclerosis. The J gene is TRBJ1-5, the V gene TRBV28, with 11 positions matching TRBD1. The CDR3: CASSFGTGGGQPQHF. The CDR3, as DNA: TGTGCCAGCAGTTTCGGGACAGGGGGAGGTCAGCCCCAGCATTTT.